The 2 T cell receptor beta chains below all came from one sample that was sequenced in a study of breast tumors, draining lymph nodes, adjacent tissues. From the multiplex PCR reads, TCRdb called clonotypes with MiXCR, one entry per CDR3 protein. The sample consists of more than 15,000 distinct CDR3 sequences, about 60% of them appearing once. Sample: tumor-adjacent breast tissue. The source is a female donor with breast cancer. Some clones in this sample may be carry-over from other donors' samples.

CDR3 DNA sequence: TGTGCCATCAGCGGACAGGGGGCCTACGAGCAGTACTTC. Encoded protein: CAISGQGAYEQYF. The chain employs TRBV10-3 and TRBJ2-7; TRBD1 matches 10 bases. CDR1 and CDR2 from the germline V gene are ENHRY and SYGVKD. The length of the CDR3 is 13 residues. Trimming removed 6 bases from V and 2 bases from J; junction bases left unmatched: 1.

The chain carries TRBV7-2 and TRBJ2-1; unclear D gene. The CDR3 covers 13 residues. The V gene's germline CDR1 is SGHTA and CDR2 FQGNSA. With 1 base removed from V and 5 bases from J, the gap between germline ends came to 6 bases. The CDR3: CASSLVSHNEQFF. CDR3 nucleotide sequence: TGTGCCAGCAGCTTAGTCTCGCACAATGAGCAGTTCTTC.